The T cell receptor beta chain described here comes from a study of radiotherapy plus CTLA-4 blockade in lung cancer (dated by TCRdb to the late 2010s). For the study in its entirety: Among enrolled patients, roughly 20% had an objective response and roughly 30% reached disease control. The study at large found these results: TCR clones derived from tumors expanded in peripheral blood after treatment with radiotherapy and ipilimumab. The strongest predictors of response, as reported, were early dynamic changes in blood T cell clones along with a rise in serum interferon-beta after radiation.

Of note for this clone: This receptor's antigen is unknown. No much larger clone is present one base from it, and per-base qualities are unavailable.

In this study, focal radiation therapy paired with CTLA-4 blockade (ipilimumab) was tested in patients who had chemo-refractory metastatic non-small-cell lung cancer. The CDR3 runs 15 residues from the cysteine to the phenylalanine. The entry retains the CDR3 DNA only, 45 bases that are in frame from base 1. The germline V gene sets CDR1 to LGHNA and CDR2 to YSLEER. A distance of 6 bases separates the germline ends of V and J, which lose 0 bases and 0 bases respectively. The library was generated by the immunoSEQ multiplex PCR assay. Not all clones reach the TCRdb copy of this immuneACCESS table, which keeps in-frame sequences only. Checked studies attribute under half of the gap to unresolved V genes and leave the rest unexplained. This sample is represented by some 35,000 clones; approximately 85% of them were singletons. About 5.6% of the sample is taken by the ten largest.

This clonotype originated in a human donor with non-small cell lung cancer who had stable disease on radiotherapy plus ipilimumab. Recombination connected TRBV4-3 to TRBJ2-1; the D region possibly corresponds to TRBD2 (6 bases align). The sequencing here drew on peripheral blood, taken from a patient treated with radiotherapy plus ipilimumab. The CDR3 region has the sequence CASSQDGSSYNEQFF. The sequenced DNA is TGCGCCAGCAGCCAAGACGGGAGCTCCTACAATGAGCAGTTCTTC.